The sequence of this T cell receptor beta chain was determined in a study of blood T cell repertoires in COVID-19. Background on the study: Whether acute or convalescent, the COVID-19 samples came from the United States, Italy and Spain.

How the authors handled the data: For nucleated cells, counts were estimated from reference gene primer amplification. Assay used: immunoSEQ multiplex PCR; TCRdb lists only in-frame clones, some missing. D and trimming were read from the DNA, whereas the V and J calls and clone size are those reported in that table. The sample shows roughly 200,000 clones, around 76% of them seen only once. This clone was recorded a few times. The CDR3 length is 16 residues. The germline V and J ends were trimmed by 0 bases and 8 bases, with 17 bases remaining between them. Germline CDR1 reads SGHNT; CDR2 reads YYREEE (reference sequence).

This TCR was sampled from a woman aged 50 to 60 with active or convalescent COVID-19. The sequencing input was peripheral blood. The rearrangement links TRBV5-4 to TRBJ1-4, with D perhaps matching TRBD1 (6 bases). The CDR3 coding sequence is TGTGCCAGCAGCTTGGATAGGGGCAGGGGAGTGGAAAAACTGTTTTTT. This translates into CASSLDRGRGVEKLFF.